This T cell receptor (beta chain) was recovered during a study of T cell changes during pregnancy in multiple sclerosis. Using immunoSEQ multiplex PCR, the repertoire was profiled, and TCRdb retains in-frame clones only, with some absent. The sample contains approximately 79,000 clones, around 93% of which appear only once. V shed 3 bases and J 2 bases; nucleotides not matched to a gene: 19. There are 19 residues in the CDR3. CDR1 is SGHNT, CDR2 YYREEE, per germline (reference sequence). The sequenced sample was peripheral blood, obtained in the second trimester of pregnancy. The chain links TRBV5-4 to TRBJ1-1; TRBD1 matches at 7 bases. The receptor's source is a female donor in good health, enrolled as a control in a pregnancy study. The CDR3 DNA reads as TGTGCCAGCAGCTACTATGAAAACCCGGGACAGAGGCGAAACACTGAAGCTTTCTTT. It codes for CASSYYENPGQRRNTEAFF. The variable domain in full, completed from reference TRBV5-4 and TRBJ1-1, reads ETGVTQSPTHLIKTRGQQVTLRCSSQSGHNTVSWYQQALGQGPQFIFQYYREEENGRGNFPPRFSGLQFPNYSSELNVNALELDDSALYLCASSYYENPGQRRNTEAFFGQGTRLTVV.